This T cell receptor (beta chain) came from a study of shared clonotypes between healthy human individuals. Study summary: Researchers assigned three CD4 naive, three CD4 memory, two CD8 naive and one CD8 memory plate to each donor.

DNA at about 190 ng, roughly 27,000 T cell genomes, went into sorted-subset replicate PCRs. The data were produced by immunoSEQ multiplex PCR, yet TCRdb's version contains in-frame clones alone and is incomplete. The data show more than 2 million clones, under 97% seen once. Germline V CDR1 and CDR2: SNHLY, FYNNEI. Trimming cost V 7 bases and J 3 bases, with 16 bases left between them. The CDR3 extends over 15 amino acids. The source is a young man in good health. Sequences were obtained from naive CD4+ T cells sorted from blood. The subset: CD45RA+ positively selected. This sequence joins TRBV2 and TRBJ2-1; possibly TRBD1 for D (6 bases). The CDR3 protein is CASTLRGIGYNEQFF. DNA for the CDR3: TGTGCCAGCACTCTGAGGGGGATAGGCTACAATGAGCAGTTCTTC.